This T cell receptor (beta chain) was found in a study of cytomegalovirus exposure and HLA in healthy donors listed by TCRdb under 2017. In terms of the full investigation: An earlier analysis of some 550 of the donors reported approximately 300 Gb of sequence data and 120 million or so unique TCR beta sequences from around 200 million T cells. Both class I and class II loci were covered by HLA typing, at four-digit resolution. Donor age, sex, ethnicity and CMV serostatus were compiled alongside the repertoire data. Besides the first cohort of 666 subjects, a separate validation cohort made up of about 120 different subjects was used. A later genetic analysis took genome-wide SNP genotypes for about 65% of the roughly 670 donors and used that subset as a discovery cohort. Typing coverage differed by locus: A, B, C, DRB1 and DQB1 were typed in about 629-640 donors, DQA1 in roughly 500, DPA1 in some 610, and DPB1 in roughly 470. About 330 gigabases of sequencing data and about 92 million unique TCR sequences made up an early release that covered 640 HLA-typed donors. To decide whether each TCR beta V gene segment behaved as functional or pseudogenic, an earlier analysis of some 600 of the donors relied on high-throughput TCR beta sequencing. Of the 398 genotyped donors, approximately 80% were placed in the genetic ancestry cluster associated with self-reported Caucasian donors. The later analysis used no new phenotypic data to find candidate immune exposures, relying instead on TCR beta sequences and their occurrence across donors. The study combined high-throughput TCR immunosequencing, statistical association of individual TCRs with disease status, and machine learning to predict cytomegalovirus infection status. A later analysis re-examined previously published TCR beta repertoires from hundreds of donors and added high-resolution HLA genotyping to investigate patterns of TCR occurrence. Every discovery cohort repertoire had been produced on one sequencing platform. Among around 400 genotyped donors of the cohort, an average of around 250,000 unique TCR beta nucleotide sequences was sequenced per donor, of which 15% to 20% were non-productive. The aim of the study was to test whether cataloging public T cell receptors could identify signatures of past pathogen exposure. The study profiled the T cell repertoires of hundreds of subjects by immunosequencing and related them to cytomegalovirus serostatus. Roughly 5 DR-DQ haplotypes were handled as single units for association and clustering because linkage in the cohort was strong.

In regard to this clone: The specificity of this receptor is unknown. No much larger clonotype is one base removed from it; base qualities were not supplied.

The CDR3 goes from the cysteine to the phenylalanine over 12 residues. Left in the record is the CDR3 DNA by itself, 36 bases read in frame from the first base. The junction carries 11 bases between V and J, which are trimmed by 5 bases and 10 bases respectively. Taken from the germline V gene (reference sequence), the CDR1 and CDR2 loops are SEHNR and FQNEAQ. The library was generated by the immunoSEQ multiplex PCR assay. The multiplex PCR relied on a mix of 60 forward primers for TCR Vbeta segments and 13 reverse primers for TCR Jbeta segments. The CDR3 region of rearranged TCR beta genes was amplified from genomic DNA by a multiplex PCR assay. Amplified TCR beta libraries were sequenced as 87-base-pair reads on the Illumina HiSeq System. The authors' pipeline ran thus. Across the roughly 670 repertoires, a later analysis counted tens of millions of unique TCR beta chains, around 11 million of which were shared by at least two donors. Raw reads were error-corrected and collapsed into unique sequences by a nearest-neighbor algorithm in which closely related sequences were merged to remove PCR and sequencing errors. V, D and J gene segments were assigned by aligning CDR3 sequences to IMGT reference sequences. For a sequence to be retained, a match of at least six nucleotides to both a V gene segment and a J gene segment was required. Rearrangements were classified as productive when the CDR3 lacked stop codons and remained in frame with V and J, and all other rearrangements were classified as non-productive. Following IMGT convention, CDR3 was defined as the stretch from the second conserved V-encoded cysteine up to the conserved J-encoded phenylalanine. In an earlier analysis of around 540 of the donors, sequences lacking an unambiguous match to a single V gene segment were excluded. In an earlier analysis of a few hundred of the donors, V segments were called functional above 56.7% productive rearrangements and were called segregating when the between-donor standard deviation exceeded 5%. A statistical classification framework was built to diagnose cytomegalovirus status from the catalog of TCR beta chain sequences. In a later analysis, V and J genes were assigned by comparing TCR nucleotide sequences against IMGT/GENE-DB human TR gene sequences. The TCRdist pipeline was used in a later analysis to assign CDR3 sequences and most-parsimonious VDJ recombination scenarios. A later analysis defined each TCR beta chain by its CDR3 amino acid sequence plus V-gene family, and excluded reads lacking a unique V-gene family. To address suspected cross-contamination and a sequencing artifact, a later analysis removed roughly 580 highly shared, low-generation-probability nucleotide sequences. For each public chain, a later analysis derived a clonal expansion index from normalized ranks of inferred template counts within each repertoire. In a later analysis, generation probabilities were computed using a VDJ recombination model fitted to out-of-frame rearrangements, and the results were checked against IGoR. In a later analysis, hypergeometric tests were used to score TCR-TCR, TCR-HLA and TCR-CMV co-occurrence, with a repertoire-size bias correction applied to TCR pairs. In a later analysis, false discovery rates were estimated by permuting HLA or CMV assignments 20 times. In a later analysis, co-occurring TCRs were grouped using DBSCAN, with TCRdist sequence similarity added in when clustering inside HLA-allele-positive subsets. Co-occurrence clustering excluded repertoires with fewer than 30,000 or more than 120,000 public chains, plus five with anomalous nucleotide sharing. Drawn from immuneACCESS, this table holds only the in-frame rearrangements with V and J called that TCRdb kept. Clones are partly lost; checked studies trace under half to an unresolved V gene and leave the rest unexplained. V and J calls plus clone size are reproduced from that table; the DNA served to infer D and trimming. The sample yields tens of thousands of clones; approximately 75% were counted once. Together, the top ten hold 5% to 8.5% of the sample.

Beyond this particular receptor, the publication reports: In a later analysis, several top co-occurrence clusters were reported to appear linked to parvovirus B19, influenza, CMV and Epstein-Barr virus. HLA typing was unavailable for some donors at each locus, so association tests used only the typed subset. Linkage disequilibrium might explain the correlated functional status among segregating V segments, but an unknown experimental factor could not be excluded. The sequencing pipeline was judged likely to have produced a cluster of highly shared sequence variants as a technical artifact. In this cohort, only TCR beta chains were sequenced, and detectable features were limited by the absence of alpha or paired-chain data. The classifier was reported to diagnose cytomegalovirus status with high specificity and sensitivity in both the original and validation cohorts. Roughly uniform sequencing depth across donors was assumed in presence/absence analyses, although this assumption may not hold. In a later analysis, TCR association rates were found to vary across HLA loci, with the most associated TCRs seen for DRB1 alleles and the fewest for HLA-C alleles. Compared with equally common non-associated chains, HLA-associated TCR beta chains in a later analysis were more clonally expanded and had lower generation probabilities. According to a later analysis, most CMV-associated TCR beta chains appeared to be HLA-restricted, and the HLA associations seemed to be driven largely by CMV exposure. Some IMGT-functional V segments, including TRBV6-2 and TRBV6-3, could not be distinguished by the 87-base-pair reads and were therefore excluded. While some public TCRs were present in many individuals, most TCR sequences turned up only very rarely across donors. In a later genetic analysis, fewer N-insertions in productive TCRs were reported among donors in an Asian-associated ancestry cluster than the roughly 670-donor mean. A few of the identified cytomegalovirus-associated TCR beta chains were confirmed in vitro to be specific for cytomegalovirus antigens. The only immune exposure information available for the cohort was CMV serostatus. The authors suggested that the approach could potentially be extended to other disease states and immunological phenotypes. A further reported finding was that TCR beta sequences accurately predicted the HLA-A and HLA-B alleles for most subjects in the first cohort. Because counts were too low, seventeen rarely observed V segments, including chromosome 9 orphons, were left out of the earlier analysis of about 500 of the donors. When HLA alleles, especially DR and DQ, strongly co-occurred, TCR associations were difficult to assign to individual alleles. The study gave a list of under 200 TCR beta chains associated with cytomegalovirus. A later analysis associated 17,000 or so TCR beta sequences with specific HLA alleles at a false discovery rate of 0.05. An association between a missense DCLRE1C variant and V-gene and J-gene trimming of TCR beta chains was found in a later genetic analysis and replicated in an independent cohort. In an earlier analysis of some 500 of the donors, most TCR beta V segments appeared in productive rearrangements about 87% or about 30% of the time, broadly matching IMGT annotations.

The cohort consisted of hundreds of healthy bone marrow donors. At the time of sampling, every cohort member was nominally healthy, though immune exposures that went unrecorded were likely present. CMV serostatus was positive for more than 250 and negative for 352 of the 666 cohort members, and was not recorded for this donor. Every donor gave a peripheral blood sample, and the peripheral blood mononuclear cells from that sample were used for TCR beta sequencing. Genomic DNA was extracted from the blood cell samples with the Qiagen DNeasy Blood Extraction Kit. The sequence is built from TRBV7-9 and TRBJ1-4; a tentative D match to TRBD1 spans 5 bases. The clonotype originates from a human donor in good health. The sample was PBMCs. CDR3 protein: CASSPQEGKLFF. The sequenced DNA is TGTGCCAGCAGCCCACAGGAGGGAAAACTGTTTTTT.